This is a list of T cell receptor beta chains from one sample in a study of beta chain features in type 1 diabetes. TCRdb's table, derived via immunoSEQ multiplex PCR, lists solely in-frame clones and lacks some. Of 900,000 or so clones in the sample, around a sixth were seen once. Specimen: naive CD4+ T cells from blood. Every receptor here comes from a woman between 18 and 29 years old in good health. CDR3s include the opening cysteine and the closing phenylalanine or tryptophan. A D gene is named only where the DNA matches it firmly. Size is stated for part of the rows, as once, few or many counts, or as a class when the clone is expanded.

v_call	j_call	clone_size	d_call	cdr3_length	cdr3_aa	cdr3_nt
TRBV9	TRBJ2-3	few	.	17	CASSGRYGTVSTDTQYF	TGTGCCAGCAGCGGACGATACGGGACGGTCAGCACAGATACGCAGTATTTT
TRBV14	TRBJ2-1	few	.	16	CASSQLQGGNYNEQFF	TGTGCCAGCAGCCAACTTCAGGGAGGCAATTACAATGAGCAGTTCTTC
TRBV5-8	TRBJ2-2	.	.	15	CASSLVGRNTGELFF	TGTGCCAGCAGCTTGGTCGGCAGAAACACCGGGGAGCTGTTTTTT
TRBV4-3	TRBJ2-6	few	TRBD1	16	CASSRTGGGGANVLTF	TGCGCCAGCAGCCGGACAGGGGGAGGTGGGGCCAACGTCCTGACTTTC
TRBV11-2	TRBJ2-3	few	.	12	CASSLDADTQYF	TGTGCCAGCAGCTTAGACGCAGATACGCAGTATTTT
TRBV7-9	TRBJ1-1	few	.	12	CATQRLNTEAFF	TGTGCCACGCAGAGGCTGAACACTGAAGCTTTCTTT
TRBV20-1	TRBJ2-5	few	.	11	CSASSRRTQYF	TGCAGTGCTAGTTCGCGGAGGACCCAGTACTTC
TRBV28	TRBJ2-1	few	TRBD2	15	CASSSSGSGYNEQFF	TGTGCCAGCAGCTCCAGCGGGAGTGGTTACAATGAGCAGTTCTTC
TRBV7-3	TRBJ1-1	.	.	12	CASGRGTGEAFF	TGTGCCAGCGGCCGGGGAACAGGAGAAGCTTTCTTT
TRBV7-9	TRBJ2-2	.	.	14	CASQKQGNTGELFF	TGTGCCAGCCAAAAACAGGGTAACACCGGGGAGCTGTTTTTT
TRBV7-9	TRBJ1-5	.	.	15	CASSLGQGYNQPQHF	TGTGCCAGCAGCTTAGGGCAGGGGTACAATCAGCCCCAGCATTTT
TRBV28	TRBJ2-3	.	TRBD2	15	CASLSLAGATDTQYF	TGTGCCAGCCTATCTCTAGCGGGGGCCACAGATACGCAGTATTTT
TRBV7-2	TRBJ2-7	few	.	15	CASSLEGVSSYEQYF	TGTGCCAGCAGCTTGGAGGGGGTCAGCTCCTACGAGCAGTACTTC
TRBV18	TRBJ1-2	few	.	15	CASSPGTSTGYGYTF	TGTGCCAGCTCACCAGGGACATCGACGGGGTATGGCTACACCTTC
TRBV18	TRBJ1-1	few	.	15	CASSPRIQGGTEAFF	TGTGCCAGCTCACCACGCATTCAGGGTGGCACTGAAGCTTTCTTT
TRBV12-5	TRBJ2-1	few	TRBD2	14	CASGSSGGDNEQFF	TGTGCTAGTGGTTCCAGCGGGGGGGACAATGAGCAGTTCTTC
TRBV6-5	TRBJ1-2	.	.	14	CASSYSSAGYGYTF	TGTGCCAGCAGTTACTCATCGGCGGGCTATGGCTACACCTTC
TRBV20-1	TRBJ2-1	few	TRBD2	11	CSARLAGKQFF	TGCAGTGCTAGGCTAGCGGGGAAGCAGTTCTTC
TRBV4-2	TRBJ2-1	few	.	17	CASSQADHGGLVRQQFF	TGTGCCAGCAGCCAAGCGGATCATGGCGGTCTCGTCCGACAACAGTTCTTC
TRBV18	TRBJ2-7	.	TRBD1	15	CASSRTGGPTYEQYF	TGTGCCAGCTCACGGACAGGGGGCCCTACCTACGAGCAGTACTTC
TRBV7-8	TRBJ2-7	.	.	16	CASSLFRVTSSYEQYF	TGTGCCAGCAGCTTATTCCGCGTCACCAGCTCCTACGAGCAGTACTTC
TRBV7-3	TRBJ2-1	.	.	16	CASSLLSLGSGDEQFF	TGTGCCAGCAGCTTACTATCCCTAGGTTCTGGTGATGAGCAGTTCTTC
TRBV5-1	TRBJ1-1	.	.	15	CASSHRRGTDTEAFF	TGCGCCAGCAGTCATCGGCGGGGGACGGACACTGAAGCTTTCTTT
TRBV10-3	TRBJ1-5	.	.	16	CAISESGGHSNQPQHF	TGTGCCATCAGTGAGTCCGGGGGGCACTCCAATCAGCCCCAGCATTTT
TRBV10-3	TRBJ2-7	.	.	14	CAINGRGSEYEQYF	TGTGCCATCAACGGACGTGGGAGCGAATACGAGCAGTACTTC
TRBV28	TRBJ2-5	.	TRBD1	15	CASSLTDRVSTTQYF	TGTGCCAGCAGTTTAACGGACAGGGTGTCGACGACCCAGTACTTC